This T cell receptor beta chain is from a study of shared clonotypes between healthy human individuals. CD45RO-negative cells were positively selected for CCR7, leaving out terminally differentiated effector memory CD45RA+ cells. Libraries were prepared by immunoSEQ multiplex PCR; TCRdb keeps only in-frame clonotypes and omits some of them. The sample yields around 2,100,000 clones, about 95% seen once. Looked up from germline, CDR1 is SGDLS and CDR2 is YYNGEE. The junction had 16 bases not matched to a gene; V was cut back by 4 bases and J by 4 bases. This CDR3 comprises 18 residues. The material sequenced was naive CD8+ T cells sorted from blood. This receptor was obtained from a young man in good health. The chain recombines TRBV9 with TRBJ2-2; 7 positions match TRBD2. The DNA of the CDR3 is TGTGCCAGCAGCCCGCCCATCCTAGCGGAGCGGGGCACCGGGGAGCTGTTTTTT. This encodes CASSPPILAERGTGELFF.